The 29 T cell receptor beta chains given below trace back to one sample, sequenced in a study of blood T cell repertoires in COVID-19. Clones were read by immunoSEQ multiplex PCR, and TCRdb kept only the in-frame ones, dropping some. The sample yields hundreds of thousands of clones, about 89% seen once. The sequenced sample consisted of PBMCs or T cells enriched from blood (not recorded which). The receptors shown here come from a woman younger than 35 who had recovered from COVID-19.

This chain uses TRBV11-3 with TRBJ1-2; possible D gene TRBD1, 5 bases. Germline CDR1 and CDR2: SGHNT and YENEEA. Trimming cost V 5 bases and J 8 bases, with 15 bases left between them. The CDR3 is 13 residues long. The CDR3 nucleotides read TGTGCCAGCAGCCAGCGGGGGGTGGAGGGCTACACCTTC. Its protein is CASSQRGVEGYTF. The variable domain in full, completed from reference TRBV11-3 and TRBJ1-2, reads EAGVVQSPRYKIIEKKQPVAFWCNPISGHNTLYWYLQNLGQGPELLIRYENEEAVDDSQLPKDRFSAERLKGVDSTLKIQPAELGDSAVYLCASSQRGVEGYTFGSGTRLTVV.

This chain connects TRBV12-3 or TRBV12-4 to TRBJ1-1; 7 positions match TRBD1. CDR3 length equals 13 residues. V shed 11 bases, J shed 2 bases, and the junction held 8 bases outside the gene matches. The CDR3 is CAASAGGNTEAFF. The CDR3 nucleotides read TGTGCCGCCAGTGCAGGGGGAAACACTGAAGCTTTCTTT.

The V and J genes are TRBV5-4 and TRBJ2-3; perhaps TRBD1 as D (6 bases). This CDR3 is built from 16 residues. CDR1 is SGHNT and CDR2 is YYREEE in the germline V gene (reference sequence). Trimming took 1 base from V and 1 from J, leaving 13 bases between them. DNA for the CDR3: TGTGCCAGCAGCTTGTTAACAGGGTCTGGCACAGATACGCAGTATTTT. Amino acid sequence: CASSLLTGSGTDTQYF. Full variable domain (missing parts from reference TRBV5-4 and TRBJ2-3): ETGVTQSPTHLIKTRGQQVTLRCSSQSGHNTVSWYQQALGQGPQFIFQYYREEENGRGNFPPRFSGLQFPNYSSELNVNALELDDSALYLCASSLLTGSGTDTQYFGPGTRLTVL.

The CDR3 region is CASSRPTGPTEAFF. For the CDR3, the DNA is TGTGCCAGCAGCCGGCCGACAGGTCCCACTGAAGCTTTCTTT. The V call is TRBV5-4, the J call TRBJ1-1; D perhaps matches TRBD1 (6 bases). Trimming shortened V by 4 bases and J by 4 bases, and 14 bases separated the two germline ends. This CDR3 is 14 amino acids long. CDR1 and CDR2 from the germline V gene are SGHNT and YYREEE (reference sequence).

The chain is built from TRBV7-2 and TRBJ2-7; no definite D call. This CDR3 has 14 residues. V lost 1 base and J lost 0, with 7 bases in between. Germline CDR1 is SGHTA and CDR2 is FQGNSA. DNA for the CDR3: TGTGCCAGCAGCTTAGATCCGGGCTCCTACGAGCAGTACTTC. Residues: CASSLDPGSYEQYF.

The chain combines TRBV5-6 with TRBJ2-3, with 13 bases fitting TRBD2. After removal of 4 bases from V and 3 bases from J, the junction contained 11 bases not matched to a gene. The CDR3 contains 18 residues. CDR1 and CDR2 from the germline V gene are SGHDT and YYEEEE. CDR3 sequence: CASSPTSGGAGATDTQYF. Written as DNA, the CDR3 is TGTGCCAGCAGCCCCACTAGCGGGGGGGCCGGGGCGACAGATACGCAGTATTTT.

The V and J genes are TRBV28 and TRBJ1-5; D is perhaps TRBD1 (5 bases). CDR1 is MDHEN, CDR2 SYDVKM, per germline. The CDR3 is 15 amino acids. V shed 4 bases and J shed 6 bases, with 16 bases lying between them. As DNA, the CDR3 is TGTGCCAGCAGTTACACGGACACCATAGGTCAGCCCCAGCATTTT. It is translated as CASSYTDTIGQPQHF. The full variable domain, rest sourced from reference TRBV28 and TRBJ1-5, is DVKVTQSSRYLVKRTGEKVFLECVQDMDHENMFWYRQDPGLGLRLIYFSYDVKMKEKGDIPEGYSVSREKKERFSLILESASTNQTSMYLCASSYTDTIGQPQHFGDGTRLSIL.

This clone was picked up one time. V usage is TRBV9 and J usage is TRBJ1-1, with TRBD1 matching over 8 bases. The CDR3 contains 14 residues. V shed 7 bases and J 5 bases; nucleotides not matched to a gene: 10. Germline V lookup: CDR1 SGDLS, CDR2 YYNGEE. Here the CDR3 DNA reads TGTGCCAGCCGAGCGGACAGGGTAGAAACTGAAGCTTTCTTT. Translating it yields CASRADRVETEAFF.

The rearrangement uses TRBV27 and TRBJ1-6, with D possibly being TRBD1 (5 bases). This CDR3 has 18 amino acids. In germline, CDR1 is MNHEY, CDR2 SMNVEV (reference sequence). The V end was cut by 5 bases, the J end by 1 base, with 18 bases between. The CDR3 reads CASSLRLGPGSYNSPLHF. The DNA for the CDR3 is TGTGCCAGCAGTCTTCGTTTAGGTCCAGGGTCCTATAATTCACCCCTCCACTTT.

This chain connects TRBV5-1 to TRBJ2-2, with TRBD2 matching over 7 bases. Per germline, CDR1 SGHRS and CDR2 YFSETQ. The ends lost 0 bases at V and 1 base at J; junction bases unmatched: 6. The CDR3 spans 17 residues. The CDR3 sequence: CASSLAVASGNTGELFF. The CDR3 bases are TGCGCCAGCAGCTTGGCCGTGGCTAGCGGGAACACCGGGGAGCTGTTTTTT.

This clone was seen a single time. The chain links TRBV18 to TRBJ1-2; TRBD1 agrees at 8 bases. The CDR3 length is 14 residues. Trimming cost V 5 bases and J 4 bases; bases outside gene matches: 6. Germline V gene lookup returns CDR1 KGHSH and CDR2 LQKENI. CDR3 nucleotide sequence: TGTGCCAGCTCAACGGGACAGGAAGGCTATGGCTACACCTTC. Translation: CASSTGQEGYGYTF.

This chain joins TRBV9 and TRBJ2-5; TRBD2 is a possible D gene (6 bases). The CDR3 spans 13 residues. Germline lookup yields CDR1 SGDLS and CDR2 YYNGEE. V lost 3 bases and J 1 base, leaving 7 bases between the germline ends. The CDR3 nucleotides are TGTGCCAGCAGCGAGGGACTCCAAGAGACCCAGTACTTC. Amino acids: CASSEGLQETQYF.

The rearrangement joins TRBV6-4 to TRBJ1-2, with 8 bases that match TRBD1. CDR1 MRHNA and CDR2 SNTAGT come from the germline V gene. This CDR3 has 13 residues. V was pared by 4 bases and J by 7 bases, with 5 bases of the junction left unmatched. The CDR3 nucleotides are TGTGCCAGCAGTGGGACAGGGTTCAGTGGCTACACCTTC. Its protein product is CASSGTGFSGYTF.

The V call is TRBV7-2, the J call TRBJ1-5, with 9 bases matching TRBD1. V lost 2 bases, J lost 6 bases, and 2 bases stayed unmatched. This CDR3 spans 14 amino acids. Germline V lookup: CDR1 SGHTA, CDR2 FQGNSA. The CDR3: CASSLLTGGQPQHF. The DNA for the CDR3 is TGTGCCAGCAGCTTATTGACAGGGGGTCAGCCCCAGCATTTT.

The V and J genes are TRBV7-3 and TRBJ2-5, with 12 bases matching TRBD2. Germline-derived CDR1 and CDR2 are SGHTA and FQGTGA. The trim removed 0 bases at V and 4 bases at J, leaving 3 bases unmatched. The CDR3 totals 16 residues. The CDR3 DNA follows: TGTGCCAGCAGCTTAACCCTAGCGGGGGGGCCAGAGACCCAGTACTTC. Its translation: CASSLTLAGGPETQYF.

J is TRBJ1-6 and V is TRBV20-1, with no clear D. The CDR3 length is 16 residues. The germline CDR1 and CDR2 sequences are DFQATT and SNEGSKA (reference sequence). The V end lost 3 bases, the J end lost 4 bases, and 16 bases lay between the germline ends. The CDR3 DNA reads as TGCAGTGCTAGTCGTCTAGCCACGGGTTATAATTCACCCCTCCACTTT. Translating gives CSASRLATGYNSPLHF.

This chain connects TRBV7-2 to TRBJ2-1; D is unclear. In germline, CDR1 is SGHTA, CDR2 FQGNSA. The V end was cut by 7 bases, the J end by 3 bases, with 10 bases between. The CDR3 sequence is 13 residues long. The CDR3, as DNA: TGTGCCAGCACGTCAGGCTTCTACAATGAGCAGTTCTTC. Residues: CASTSGFYNEQFF. Full variable domain (rest looked up from reference TRBV7-2 and TRBJ2-1): GAGVSQSPSNKVTEKGKDVELRCDPISGHTALYWYRQSLGQGLEFLIYFQGNSAPDKSGLPSDRFSAERTGGSVSTLTIQRTQQEDSAVYLCASTSGFYNEQFFGPGTRLTVL.

This chain connects TRBV6-4 to TRBJ2-3; 7 bases map to TRBD2. Trimming at V came to 4 bases and at J to 5 bases, leaving 3 bases not matched to a gene. CDR1 is MRHNA and CDR2 is SNTAGT in the germline V gene. This CDR3 is built from 13 residues. The CDR3 is CASSATSVDTQYF. The CDR3 DNA sequence: TGTGCCAGCAGTGCCACTAGCGTAGATACGCAGTATTTT.

This clone came up a few times. The chain links TRBV5-6 to TRBJ1-5; 7 nucleotides align to TRBD1. Per germline, CDR1 SGHDT and CDR2 YYEEEE. CDR3 size: 14 residues. J was trimmed by 5 bases and V by 3 bases; bases with no gene match: 5. As DNA, the CDR3 is TGTGCCAGCAGCTCCCCCAGGGGGGATCAGCCCCAGCATTTT. Its translation: CASSSPRGDQPQHF. Drawing the rest from reference TRBV5-6 and TRBJ1-5, the complete variable domain is DAGVTQSPTHLIKTRGQQVTLRCSPKSGHDTVSWYQQALGQGPQFIFQYYEEEERQRGNFPDRFSGHQFPNYSSELNVNALLLGDSALYLCASSSPRGDQPQHFGDGTRLSIL.

The chain recombines TRBV10-3 with TRBJ2-5; 8 bases align to TRBD1. CDR1 and CDR2 from the germline V gene are ENHRY and SYGVKD. The CDR3 length is 12 residues. With V trimmed by 10 bases and J by 4 bases, 5 bases remained unmatched. For the CDR3, the DNA is TGTGCCACGCGAGACAGGGGAGAGACCCAGTACTTC. Amino acid sequence: CATRDRGETQYF.

This clone was detected only a few times. The DNA of the CDR3 is TGTGCCAGCAGTGGACAGGGCAGCACAGATACGCAGTATTTT. Amino acids: CASSGQGSTDTQYF. The chain combines TRBV2 with TRBJ2-3; 7 nucleotides line up with TRBD1. After removal of 4 bases from V and 0 bases from J, the junction contained 1 base not matched to a gene. This CDR3 spans 14 amino acids. Germline CDR1 reads SNHLY; CDR2 reads FYNNEI.

This clone has more than one count but fewer than ten. The same CDR3 arises from other DNA sequences in this sample as well. The chain uses TRBV10-3 and TRBJ1-1; 7 bases are a match to TRBD1. V shed 2 bases and J 3 bases; nucleotides not matched to a gene: 0. This CDR3 is built from 13 residues. Germline values: CDR1 ENHRY, CDR2 SYGVKD. The CDR3 DNA follows: TGTGCCATCAGTGAGACAGGGGACACTGAAGCTTTCTTT. Its protein is CAISETGDTEAFF.

CDR3 loop: CASSQTGGVRSTEAFF. CDR3 nucleotide sequence: TGTGCCAGCAGCCAGACAGGGGGCGTACGTAGCACTGAAGCTTTCTTT. The chain links TRBV11-1 to TRBJ1-1; 10 bases map to TRBD1. Germline V lookup: CDR1 SGHAT, CDR2 FQDESV (reference sequence). This CDR3 spans 16 amino acids. Losses at the gene ends were 5 bases for V and 4 bases for J; bases not matched to a gene: 10.

The chain employs TRBV11-2 and TRBJ1-1; tentatively, D is TRBD1 (5 bases). This CDR3 is built from 14 residues. Between the trimmed V and J ends, which lost 5 bases and 3 bases, there was a span of 13 bases. Germline V lookup: CDR1 SGHAT, CDR2 FQNNGV. This CDR3 reads CASSLGLKYTEAFF. The CDR3 region has the DNA TGTGCCAGCAGCCTGGGACTGAAGTACACTGAAGCTTTCTTT.

This clone has a single count. The CDR3 bases are TGTGCCAGCAGCTTAGGTCTTGGCCAGGGGGACACTGAAGCTTTCTTT. Its protein is CASSLGLGQGDTEAFF. The rearrangement uses TRBV5-5 and TRBJ1-1, with TRBD1 identical over 7 bases. This CDR3 comprises 16 residues. Looked up from germline, CDR1 is SGHKS and CDR2 is YYEKEE (reference sequence). V lost 2 bases and J lost 3; bases outside the gene matches: 10.

The J gene is TRBJ1-6, the V gene TRBV19; no definite D call. V was cut by 1 base and J by 6 bases, with 13 bases left in between. Germline V lookup: CDR1 LNHDA, CDR2 SQIVND (reference sequence). The CDR3 extends over 16 amino acids. CDR3 protein: CASSIGGGDLNSPLHF. The DNA of the CDR3 is TGTGCCAGTAGTATAGGCGGAGGCGACCTTAATTCACCCCTCCACTTT.

The chain joins TRBV10-1 to TRBJ1-1, with 8 bases matching TRBD1. V trimming: 0 bases; J trimming: 6 bases; junction bases outside the gene matches: 6. The CDR3 is 15 amino acids. CDR1 WNHNN and CDR2 SYGVQD come from the germline V gene (reference sequence). CDR3 sequence: CASSESGQARAEAFF. The CDR3, as DNA: TGCGCCAGCAGTGAGTCGGGACAGGCGCGCGCTGAAGCTTTCTTT.

The chain has TRBV9 and TRBJ2-7; possible D gene TRBD2, 6 bases. In germline, CDR1 is SGDLS, CDR2 YYNGEE. V lost 0 bases, J lost 2 bases, and 9 bases lay in between. The CDR3 sequence is 14 residues long. The CDR3: CASSVEAGTYEQYF. The DNA of the CDR3 is TGTGCCAGCAGCGTAGAGGCGGGAACCTACGAGCAGTACTTC.

The chain is built from TRBV4-3 and TRBJ1-1, with TRBD1 matching 7 bases. Germline V gene sequence: CDR1 LGHNA, CDR2 YSLEER. V shed 6 bases and J 1 base; nucleotides not matched to a gene: 11. This CDR3 spans 16 amino acids. The CDR3 here is CASSQSPRGSNTEAFF. In DNA, the CDR3 is TGCGCCAGCAGTCAGTCGCCCAGGGGGTCGAACACTGAAGCTTTCTTT.